A selection of T cell receptor beta chains follows, all from one sample in a study of shared clonotypes between healthy human individuals. Assay: immunoSEQ multiplex PCR; the TCRdb copy retains only in-frame clones and omits some. Of over a million clones listed, around 98.5% are singletons. Sequencing was carried out using naive CD4+ T cells sorted from blood. The receptors stem from a man between 25 and 39 years old in good health. Both conserved end residues are part of each CDR3. A D gene is named only where the DNA matches it firmly. Only some rows state a clone size, as once, few, many or a class for expanded clones.

J gene: TRBJ2-2
D gene: .
V gene: TRBV19
clone size: .
CDR3 DNA: TGTGCCAGTAGTATAGGGGGGATGGAAACCGGGGAGCTGTTTTTT
CDR3 protein: CASSIGGMETGELFF

J gene: TRBJ1-1
D gene: TRBD1
V gene: TRBV18
clone size: .
CDR3 DNA: TGTGCCAGCTCCCAGGGGGGCGGGCTGAACACTGAAGCTTTCTTT
CDR3 protein: CASSQGGGLNTEAFF

J gene: TRBJ1-3
D gene: TRBD1
V gene: TRBV28
clone size: .
CDR3 DNA: TGTGCCAGCAGCGGTAAAGGGGGCTTTGGAAACACCATATATTTT
CDR3 protein: CASSGKGGFGNTIYF

J gene: TRBJ2-5
D gene: .
V gene: TRBV9
clone size: .
CDR3 DNA: TGTGCCAGCAGCGTAATATCGGGAGAGGGGACCCAGTACTTC
CDR3 protein: CASSVISGEGTQYF

J gene: TRBJ2-7
D gene: TRBD2
V gene: TRBV28
clone size: .
CDR3 DNA: TGTGCCAGCAGTTTAGCCGAACTAGCGGGTGCCTTTGACGAGCAGTACTTC
CDR3 protein: CASSLAELAGAFDEQYF

J gene: TRBJ2-3
D gene: .
V gene: TRBV11-2
clone size: .
CDR3 DNA: TGTGCCAGCAGCTTGGGGAGCACAGATACGCAGTATTTT
CDR3 protein: CASSLGSTDTQYF

J gene: TRBJ2-4
D gene: .
V gene: TRBV18
clone size: .
CDR3 DNA: TGTGCCAGCTCACCACCCCCTGCCAAAAACATTCAGTACTTC
CDR3 protein: CASSPPPAKNIQYF

J gene: TRBJ2-3
D gene: .
V gene: TRBV2
clone size: .
CDR3 DNA: TGTGCCAACGGGAGCCCAAGCACAGATACGCAGTATTTT
CDR3 protein: CANGSPSTDTQYF

J gene: TRBJ2-5
D gene: .
V gene: TRBV18
clone size: .
CDR3 DNA: TGTGCCAGCTCACCATCAGTGACCCAGTACTTC
CDR3 protein: CASSPSVTQYF

J gene: TRBJ1-1
D gene: .
V gene: TRBV7-6
clone size: .
CDR3 DNA: TGTGCCAGCAGCTTAGGAGTGTTGGGGTGGAACACTGAAGCTTTCTTT
CDR3 protein: CASSLGVLGWNTEAFF

J gene: TRBJ2-3
D gene: .
V gene: TRBV25-1
clone size: .
CDR3 DNA: TGTGCCATCGCCTCCGGGACCTTACAGTATTTT
CDR3 protein: CAIASGTLQYF

J gene: TRBJ2-5
D gene: .
V gene: TRBV2
clone size: .
CDR3 DNA: TGTGCCAGCAGGGCCTTTTACGGGAGAGAGACCCAGTACTTC
CDR3 protein: CASRAFYGRETQYF

J gene: TRBJ2-7
D gene: TRBD1
V gene: TRBV30
clone size: .
CDR3 DNA: TGTGCCTGGATAACCAGGGGGCGGGTATCCTACGAGCAGTACTTC
CDR3 protein: CAWITRGRVSYEQYF

J gene: TRBJ2-7
D gene: TRBD1
V gene: TRBV9
clone size: .
CDR3 DNA: TGTGCCAGCAGCGTAGTTGACAGGGAAGGCTACGAGCAGTACTTC
CDR3 protein: CASSVVDREGYEQYF

J gene: TRBJ1-1
D gene: .
V gene: TRBV5-4
clone size: .
CDR3 DNA: TGTGCCAGCAGCTTGTGGTCGTTGAACACTGAAGCTTTCTTT
CDR3 protein: CASSLWSLNTEAFF

J gene: TRBJ2-4
D gene: TRBD2
V gene: TRBV5-8
clone size: .
CDR3 DNA: TGTGCCAGCAGCCGATTAGCGGGAGGGCCCTCGGACATTCAGTACTTC
CDR3 protein: CASSRLAGGPSDIQYF

J gene: TRBJ1-1
D gene: TRBD1
V gene: TRBV25-1
clone size: .
CDR3 DNA: TGTGCCAGCCGGGGCCGGGACAGAAAAGCTTTCTTT
CDR3 protein: CASRGRDRKAFF

J gene: TRBJ2-7
D gene: TRBD2
V gene: TRBV5-1
clone size: .
CDR3 DNA: TGCGCCAGCAGCTTGGTAGTAGCGGGGGACTACGAGCAGTACTTC
CDR3 protein: CASSLVVAGDYEQYF

J gene: TRBJ2-1
D gene: TRBD1
V gene: TRBV28
clone size: .
CDR3 DNA: TGTGCCAGCAGTCCAAGGACAGGGGAGCAGTTCTTC
CDR3 protein: CASSPRTGEQFF

J gene: TRBJ1-1
D gene: .
V gene: TRBV5-1
clone size: .
CDR3 DNA: TGCGCCAGCAGCTTGGGGAGCGGGGGCACTGAAGCTTTCTTT
CDR3 protein: CASSLGSGGTEAFF

J gene: TRBJ1-2
D gene: .
V gene: TRBV7-2
clone size: .
CDR3 DNA: TGTGCCAGCACCAACCGGGGGACGCATGCCGGGGGTAACTATGGCTACACCTTC
CDR3 protein: CASTNRGTHAGGNYGYTF

J gene: TRBJ1-1
D gene: .
V gene: TRBV2
clone size: .
CDR3 DNA: TGTGCCAGCAGTAAAGCGGGACGGATGAACACTGAAGCTTTCTTT
CDR3 protein: CASSKAGRMNTEAFF

J gene: TRBJ2-3
D gene: TRBD1
V gene: TRBV28
clone size: .
CDR3 DNA: TGTGCCAGCAGTTTATGGTCGGGACAGGGGAGCGATACGCAGTATTTT
CDR3 protein: CASSLWSGQGSDTQYF

J gene: TRBJ1-5
D gene: TRBD1
V gene: TRBV28
clone size: once
CDR3 DNA: TGTGCCAGCAGTATTCACTTTCCAGGGGGGGTTGTGCAGCCCCAGCATTTT
CDR3 protein: CASSIHFPGGVVQPQHF

J gene: TRBJ2-1
D gene: .
V gene: TRBV2
clone size: .
CDR3 DNA: TGTGCCAGCAGTCCCCTAAGCTCCTACAATGAGCAGTTCTTC
CDR3 protein: CASSPLSSYNEQFF

J gene: TRBJ2-1
D gene: .
V gene: TRBV4-3
clone size: .
CDR3 DNA: TGCGCCAGCAGCCAGGAGAGTAGCTCCTACAATGAGCAGTTCTTC
CDR3 protein: CASSQESSSYNEQFF

J gene: TRBJ1-1
D gene: TRBD1
V gene: TRBV15
clone size: once
CDR3 DNA: TGTGCCACCAGCGGGACCGGGACAGGGAAACTGTATGGCACTGAAGCTTTCTTT
CDR3 protein: CATSGTGTGKLYGTEAFF

J gene: TRBJ2-5
D gene: .
V gene: TRBV6-6
clone size: .
CDR3 DNA: TGTGCCAGCAGTGGACCAAAGGCAATCCAAGAGACCCAGTACTTC
CDR3 protein: CASSGPKAIQETQYF

J gene: TRBJ2-7
D gene: TRBD1
V gene: TRBV6-5
clone size: .
CDR3 DNA: TGTGCCAGCAGTTCCGGGACAGGCGGCTACGAGCAGTACTTC
CDR3 protein: CASSSGTGGYEQYF

J gene: TRBJ1-2
D gene: TRBD1
V gene: TRBV28
clone size: once
CDR3 DNA: TGTGCCAGCAGTTTACCGGCAGGGGGCGACTATGGCTACACCTTC
CDR3 protein: CASSLPAGGDYGYTF

J gene: TRBJ1-5
D gene: .
V gene: TRBV27
clone size: .
CDR3 DNA: TGTGCCAGCAGTTCACAATGGGGGGGACGCAATCAGCCCCAGCATTTT
CDR3 protein: CASSSQWGGRNQPQHF

J gene: TRBJ2-1
D gene: .
V gene: TRBV28
clone size: .
CDR3 DNA: TGTGCCAGCAGCCACGGGCCCCCCTACAATGAGCAGTTCTTC
CDR3 protein: CASSHGPPYNEQFF

J gene: TRBJ2-5
D gene: .
V gene: TRBV29-1
clone size: .
CDR3 DNA: TGCAGCGTTTGGGGCAGAGAGACCCAGTACTTC
CDR3 protein: CSVWGRETQYF

J gene: TRBJ2-7
D gene: TRBD2
V gene: TRBV14
clone size: .
CDR3 DNA: TGTGCCAGCAGCCGCAGCGGGACCTCCTACGAGCAGTACTTC
CDR3 protein: CASSRSGTSYEQYF

J gene: TRBJ2-7
D gene: TRBD1
V gene: TRBV28
clone size: .
CDR3 DNA: TGTGCCAGCAGTTCGACCGGGACAGGGGCCATCGAGCAGTACTTC
CDR3 protein: CASSSTGTGAIEQYF

J gene: TRBJ2-1
D gene: .
V gene: TRBV11-2
clone size: few
CDR3 DNA: TGTGCCAGCAGCTTAGATCGAGCGGGCCGCTCCTACAATGAGCAGTTCTTC
CDR3 protein: CASSLDRAGRSYNEQFF

J gene: TRBJ2-5
D gene: .
V gene: TRBV5-1
clone size: .
CDR3 DNA: TGCGCCAGCAGACGACACCCACAAGAGACCCAGTACTTC
CDR3 protein: CASRRHPQETQYF

J gene: TRBJ2-2
D gene: .
V gene: TRBV2
clone size: .
CDR3 DNA: TGTGCCACCACAGGGACCCGGGGTGGGGAGCTGTTTTTT
CDR3 protein: CATTGTRGGELFF

J gene: TRBJ2-7
D gene: .
V gene: TRBV14
clone size: once
CDR3 DNA: TGTGCCAGCAGCCTACCCGGGACATTGAACTACGAGCAGTACTTC
CDR3 protein: CASSLPGTLNYEQYF

J gene: TRBJ2-7
D gene: .
V gene: TRBV19
clone size: .
CDR3 DNA: TGTGCCAGTAGTTTGGACCCAAACTCCTACGAGCAGTACTTC
CDR3 protein: CASSLDPNSYEQYF

J gene: TRBJ1-2
D gene: TRBD1
V gene: TRBV5-6
clone size: .
CDR3 DNA: TGTGCCAGCAGCTTTGATGACAGGGCGTCCTATGGCTACACCTTC
CDR3 protein: CASSFDDRASYGYTF

J gene: TRBJ2-3
D gene: .
V gene: TRBV25-1
clone size: .
CDR3 DNA: TGTGCCAGCAGTGACGGAAGTTGGCGGGTACAGTATTTT
CDR3 protein: CASSDGSWRVQYF

J gene: TRBJ2-7
D gene: .
V gene: TRBV23-1
clone size: .
CDR3 DNA: TGCGCCAGCAGTCAACCGGGTAGCTACGAGCAGTACTTC
CDR3 protein: CASSQPGSYEQYF

J gene: TRBJ2-5
D gene: .
V gene: TRBV30
clone size: .
CDR3 DNA: TGTGCCTGGGGGACGGAAGTAGAGACCCAGTACTTC
CDR3 protein: CAWGTEVETQYF

J gene: TRBJ2-7
D gene: .
V gene: TRBV28
clone size: .
CDR3 DNA: TGTGCCAGCAGTTTATTGACAGCGAAATTTTTCTACGAGCAGTACTTC
CDR3 protein: CASSLLTAKFFYEQYF

J gene: TRBJ1-2
D gene: .
V gene: TRBV27
clone size: .
CDR3 DNA: TGTGCCAGCAGTCAAAACCTCCAGGGCGACTATGGCTACACCTTC
CDR3 protein: CASSQNLQGDYGYTF

J gene: TRBJ2-7
D gene: .
V gene: TRBV6-1
clone size: .
CDR3 DNA: TGTGCCAGCAGTTTTCCACAAGGCGAGCAGTACTTC
CDR3 protein: CASSFPQGEQYF

J gene: TRBJ2-2
D gene: TRBD2
V gene: TRBV5-1
clone size: .
CDR3 DNA: TGCGCCAGCAGCTTGGGGGGACTAGCGATAACCACCGGGGAGCTGTTTTTT
CDR3 protein: CASSLGGLAITTGELFF

J gene: TRBJ2-7
D gene: TRBD2
V gene: TRBV5-1
clone size: .
CDR3 DNA: TGCGCCAGCAGTTGGTCAGGCGGGAGTACATACTACGAGCAGTACTTC
CDR3 protein: CASSWSGGSTYYEQYF

J gene: TRBJ2-6
D gene: .
V gene: TRBV5-1
clone size: .
CDR3 DNA: TGCGCCAGCAGCCAGGACAACTCTGGGGCCAACGTCCTGACTTTC
CDR3 protein: CASSQDNSGANVLTF

J gene: TRBJ2-7
D gene: .
V gene: TRBV7-8
clone size: .
CDR3 DNA: TGTGCCAGCAGCCCCCAAGACGAGCAGTACTTC
CDR3 protein: CASSPQDEQYF

J gene: TRBJ2-1
D gene: TRBD2
V gene: TRBV5-1
clone size: .
CDR3 DNA: TGCGCCAGCAGCTCCGGACTAGCGGAGGGATGGGGGCAGTTCTTC
CDR3 protein: CASSSGLAEGWGQFF

J gene: TRBJ2-3
D gene: .
V gene: TRBV11-3
clone size: .
CDR3 DNA: TGTGCCAGCAGCTTAGATTTAACAGACACAGATACGCAGTATTTT
CDR3 protein: CASSLDLTDTDTQYF

J gene: TRBJ1-5
D gene: .
V gene: TRBV6-5
clone size: .
CDR3 DNA: TGTGCCCAGAAAAGGAGGGCTCAGCCCCAGCATTTT
CDR3 protein: CAQKRRAQPQHF

J gene: TRBJ2-5
D gene: .
V gene: TRBV6-5
clone size: .
CDR3 DNA: TGTGCCAGCAGCGGGGTCCAAGAGACCCAGTACTTC
CDR3 protein: CASSGVQETQYF

J gene: TRBJ2-7
D gene: .
V gene: TRBV11-2
clone size: .
CDR3 DNA: TGTGCCAGCAGCTTAGATAGGGGCGAGCAGTACTTC
CDR3 protein: CASSLDRGEQYF